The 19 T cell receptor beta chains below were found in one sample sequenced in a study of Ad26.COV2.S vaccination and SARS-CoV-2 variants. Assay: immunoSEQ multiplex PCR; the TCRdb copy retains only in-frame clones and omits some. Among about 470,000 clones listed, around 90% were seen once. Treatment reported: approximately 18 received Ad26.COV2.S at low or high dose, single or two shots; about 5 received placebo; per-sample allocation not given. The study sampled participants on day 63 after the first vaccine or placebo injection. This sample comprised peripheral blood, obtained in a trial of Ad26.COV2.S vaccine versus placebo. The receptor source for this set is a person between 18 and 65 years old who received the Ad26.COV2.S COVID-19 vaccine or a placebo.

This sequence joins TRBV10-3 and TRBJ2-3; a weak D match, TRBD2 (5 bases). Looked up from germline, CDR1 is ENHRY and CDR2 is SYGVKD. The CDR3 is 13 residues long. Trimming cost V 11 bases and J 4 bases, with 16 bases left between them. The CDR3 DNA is TGTGCCTCTCGGGCCCCCGGGGCAGATACGCAGTATTTT. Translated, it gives CASRAPGADTQYF.

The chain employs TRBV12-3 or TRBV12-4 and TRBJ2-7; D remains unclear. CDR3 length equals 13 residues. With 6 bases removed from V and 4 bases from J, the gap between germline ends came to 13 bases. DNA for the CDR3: TGTGCCAGCAGGAGAAAGGGATTATACGAGCAGTACTTC. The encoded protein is CASRRKGLYEQYF.

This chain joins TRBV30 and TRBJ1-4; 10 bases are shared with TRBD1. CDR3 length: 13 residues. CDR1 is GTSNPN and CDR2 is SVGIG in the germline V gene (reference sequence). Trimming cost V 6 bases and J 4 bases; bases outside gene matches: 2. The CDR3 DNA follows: TGTGCCTGTGGACAGGGGGTTAATGAAAAACTGTTTTTT. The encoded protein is CACGQGVNEKLFF.

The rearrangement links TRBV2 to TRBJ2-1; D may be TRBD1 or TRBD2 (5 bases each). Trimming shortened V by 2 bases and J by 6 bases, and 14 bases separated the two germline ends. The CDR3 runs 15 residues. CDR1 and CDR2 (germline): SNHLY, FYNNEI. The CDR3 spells CASSERSSRANEQFF. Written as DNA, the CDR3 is TGTGCCAGCAGTGAACGTTCTAGCAGGGCCAATGAGCAGTTCTTC.

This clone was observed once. CDR3 sequence (DNA): TGTGCCAGCAGCTTGTTGATAGCGGGAGGGCCGGGTAATGAGCAGTTCTTC. Protein: CASSLLIAGGPGNEQFF. The genes are TRBV5-4 and TRBJ2-1; 11 bases align to TRBD2. The CDR3 sequence is 17 residues long. The junction had 10 bases not matched to a gene; V was cut back by 1 base and J by 7 bases. The germline V gene has CDR1 SGHNT and CDR2 YYREEE (reference sequence).

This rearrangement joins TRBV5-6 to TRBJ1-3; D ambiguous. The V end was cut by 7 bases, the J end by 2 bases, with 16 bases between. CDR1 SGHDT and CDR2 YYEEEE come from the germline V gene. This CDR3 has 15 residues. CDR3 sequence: CASSLLVGPGNTIYF. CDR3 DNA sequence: TGTGCCAGCTCCCTCTTAGTTGGCCCTGGAAACACCATATATTTT.

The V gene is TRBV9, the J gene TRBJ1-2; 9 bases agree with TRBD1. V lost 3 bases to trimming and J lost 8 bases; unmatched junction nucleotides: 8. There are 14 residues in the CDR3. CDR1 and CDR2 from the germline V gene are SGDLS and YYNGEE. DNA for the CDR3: TGTGCCAGCAGCGGAACCGGGACAGGGAGCGGCTACACCTTC. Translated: CASSGTGTGSGYTF.

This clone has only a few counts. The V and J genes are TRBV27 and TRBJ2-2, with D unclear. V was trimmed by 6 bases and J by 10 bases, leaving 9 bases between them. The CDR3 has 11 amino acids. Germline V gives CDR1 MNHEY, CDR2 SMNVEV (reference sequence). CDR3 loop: CASSPVVELFF. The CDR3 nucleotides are TGTGCCAGCAGCCCGGTTGTGGAGCTGTTTTTT.

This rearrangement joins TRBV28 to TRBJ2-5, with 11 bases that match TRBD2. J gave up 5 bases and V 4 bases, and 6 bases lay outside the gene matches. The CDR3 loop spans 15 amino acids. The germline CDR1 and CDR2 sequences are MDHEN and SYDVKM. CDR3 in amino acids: CASSSPLAGGETQYF. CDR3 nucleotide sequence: TGTGCCAGCAGTTCCCCCCTAGCGGGAGGTGAGACCCAGTACTTC.

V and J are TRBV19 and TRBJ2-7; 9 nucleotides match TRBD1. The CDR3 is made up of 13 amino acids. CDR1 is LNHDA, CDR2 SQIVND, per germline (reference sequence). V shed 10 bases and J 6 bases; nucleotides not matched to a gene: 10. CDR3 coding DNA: TGTGCCACTAGGACAGGGGTGGACAGCGAGCAGTACTTC. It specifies CATRTGVDSEQYF.

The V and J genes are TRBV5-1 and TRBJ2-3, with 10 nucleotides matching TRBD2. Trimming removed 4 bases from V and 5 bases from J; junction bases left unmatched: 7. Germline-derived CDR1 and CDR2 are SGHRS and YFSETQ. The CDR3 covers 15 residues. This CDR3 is CASSASAGGQDTQYF. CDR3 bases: TGCGCCAGCAGCGCTTCAGCGGGAGGGCAAGATACGCAGTATTTT.

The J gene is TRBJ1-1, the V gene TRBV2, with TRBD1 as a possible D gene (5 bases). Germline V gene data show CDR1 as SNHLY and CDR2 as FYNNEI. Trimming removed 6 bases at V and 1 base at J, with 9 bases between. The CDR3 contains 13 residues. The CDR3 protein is CASSPGGNTEAFF. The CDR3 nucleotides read TGTGCCAGCAGCCCGGGGGGGAACACTGAAGCTTTCTTT. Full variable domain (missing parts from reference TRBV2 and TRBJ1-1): EPEVTQTPSHQVTQMGQEVILRCVPISNHLYFYWYRQILGQKVEFLVSFYNNEISEKSEIFDDQFSVERPDGSNFTLKIRSTKLEDSAMYFCASSPGGNTEAFFGQGTRLTVV.

This CDR3 reads CASGGYRGPEETQYF. The CDR3 bases are TGTGCCAGCGGTGGTTATCGGGGACCCGAAGAGACCCAGTACTTC. The V gene is TRBV3-1 (or the pseudogene TRBV3-2), the J gene TRBJ2-5; TRBD1 or TRBD2 may be the D gene (5 bases each). Germline values: CDR1 LGHDT, CDR2 YNNKEL (reference sequence). V shed 8 bases and J shed 3 bases, with 19 bases lying between them. CDR3 size: 15 residues.

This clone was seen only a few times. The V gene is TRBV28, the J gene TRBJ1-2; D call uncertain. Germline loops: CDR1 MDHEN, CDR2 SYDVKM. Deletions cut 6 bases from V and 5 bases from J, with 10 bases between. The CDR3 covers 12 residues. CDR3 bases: TGTGCCAGCAGCTCGGATGTTTATGGCTACACCTTC. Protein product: CASSSDVYGYTF.

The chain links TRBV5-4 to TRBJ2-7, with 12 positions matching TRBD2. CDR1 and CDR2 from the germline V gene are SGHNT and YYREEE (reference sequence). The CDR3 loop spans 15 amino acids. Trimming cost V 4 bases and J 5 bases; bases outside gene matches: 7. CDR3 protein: CASSPWTSGINEQYF. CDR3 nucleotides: TGTGCCAGCAGCCCTTGGACTAGCGGGATAAACGAGCAGTACTTC.

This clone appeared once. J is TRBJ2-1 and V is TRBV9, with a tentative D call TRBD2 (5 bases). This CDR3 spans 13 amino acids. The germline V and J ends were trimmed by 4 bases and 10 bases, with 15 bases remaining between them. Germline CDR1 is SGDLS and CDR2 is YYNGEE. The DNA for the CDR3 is TGTGCCAGCAGCCCGGGATTTGGCGGGGAGCAGTTCTTC. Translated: CASSPGFGGEQFF. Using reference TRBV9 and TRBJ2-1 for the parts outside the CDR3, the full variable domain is DSGVTQTPKHLITATGQRVTLRCSPRSGDLSVYWYQQSLDQGLQFLIQYYNGEERAKGNILERFSAQQFPDLHSELNLSSLELGDSALYFCASSPGFGGEQFFGPGTRLTVL.

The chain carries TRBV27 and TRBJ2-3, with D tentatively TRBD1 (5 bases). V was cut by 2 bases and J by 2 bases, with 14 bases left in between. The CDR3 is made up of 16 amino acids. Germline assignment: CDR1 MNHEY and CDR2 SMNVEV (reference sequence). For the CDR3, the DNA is TGTGCCAGCAGTTTACATACAGGCTTTTCCACAGATACGCAGTATTTT. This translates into CASSLHTGFSTDTQYF.

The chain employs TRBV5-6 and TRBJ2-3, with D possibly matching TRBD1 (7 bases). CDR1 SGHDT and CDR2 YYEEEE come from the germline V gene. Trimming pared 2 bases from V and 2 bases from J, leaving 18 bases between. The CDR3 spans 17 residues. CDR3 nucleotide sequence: TGTGCCAGCAGCTTAAGTTGGGCGGAGGGGGCCACAGATACGCAGTATTTT. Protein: CASSLSWAEGATDTQYF. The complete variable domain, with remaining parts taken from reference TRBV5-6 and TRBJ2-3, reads DAGVTQSPTHLIKTRGQQVTLRCSPKSGHDTVSWYQQALGQGPQFIFQYYEEEERQRGNFPDRFSGHQFPNYSSELNVNALLLGDSALYLCASSLSWAEGATDTQYFGPGTRLTVL.

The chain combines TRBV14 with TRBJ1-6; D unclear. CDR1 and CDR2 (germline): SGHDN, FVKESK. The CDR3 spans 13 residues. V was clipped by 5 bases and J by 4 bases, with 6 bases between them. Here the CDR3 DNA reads TGTGCCAGCAGCGGGAGTTATAATTCACCCCTCCACTTT. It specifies CASSGSYNSPLHF.